This T cell receptor (beta chain) stems from a study of cytomegalovirus exposure and HLA in healthy donors. CDR3 length: 12 amino acids. V lost 7 bases, J lost 2 bases, and 2 bases stayed unmatched. CDR1 and CDR2 (germline): SQVTM, ANQGSEA. The PCR used 60 Vbeta and 13 Jbeta primers. Produced via immunoSEQ multiplex PCR; TCRdb's table is partial and in-frame only. Of over 150,000 clones listed, around 77% were seen once; the top ten hold 1.5% to 2%. The sequence was obtained from a woman aged 18-29 years in good health and CMV-seronegative. V is TRBV29-1 and J is TRBJ2-7, with TRBD1 matching 10 bases. The material sequenced was PBMCs. CDR3 amino acids: CSGGTGAYEQYF. The CDR3 region has the DNA TGCAGCGGGGGGACAGGGGCCTACGAGCAGTACTTC.